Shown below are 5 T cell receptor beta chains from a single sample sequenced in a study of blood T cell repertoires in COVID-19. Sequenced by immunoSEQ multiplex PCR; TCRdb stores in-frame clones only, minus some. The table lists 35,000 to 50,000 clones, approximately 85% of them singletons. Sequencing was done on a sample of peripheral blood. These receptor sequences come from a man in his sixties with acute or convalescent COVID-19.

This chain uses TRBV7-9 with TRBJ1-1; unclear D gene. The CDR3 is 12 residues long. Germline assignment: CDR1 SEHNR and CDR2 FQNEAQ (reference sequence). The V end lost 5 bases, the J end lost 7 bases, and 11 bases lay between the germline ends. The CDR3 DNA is TGTGCCAGCAGCCGCCCCCCCGGTGAAGCTTTCTTT. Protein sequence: CASSRPPGEAFF.

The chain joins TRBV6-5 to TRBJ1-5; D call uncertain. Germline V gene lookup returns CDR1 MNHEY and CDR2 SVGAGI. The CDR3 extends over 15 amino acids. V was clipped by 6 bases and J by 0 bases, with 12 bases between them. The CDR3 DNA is TGTGCCAGCAGCAGGTCGGGATATAGCAATCAGCCCCAGCATTTT. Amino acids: CASSRSGYSNQPQHF.

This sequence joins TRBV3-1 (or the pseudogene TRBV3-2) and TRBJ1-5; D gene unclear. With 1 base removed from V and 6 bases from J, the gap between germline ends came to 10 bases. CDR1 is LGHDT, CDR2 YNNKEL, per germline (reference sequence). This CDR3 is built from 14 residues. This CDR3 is CASSQVGGSQPQHF. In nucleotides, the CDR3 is TGTGCCAGCAGCCAAGTGGGAGGATCTCAGCCCCAGCATTTT.

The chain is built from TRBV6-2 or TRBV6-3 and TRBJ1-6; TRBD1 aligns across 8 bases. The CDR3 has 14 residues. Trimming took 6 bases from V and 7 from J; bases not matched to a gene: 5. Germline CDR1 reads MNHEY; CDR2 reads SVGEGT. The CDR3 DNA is TGTGCCAGCAGCGACAGGGGAAGGAATTCACCCCTCCACTTT. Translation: CASSDRGRNSPLHF.

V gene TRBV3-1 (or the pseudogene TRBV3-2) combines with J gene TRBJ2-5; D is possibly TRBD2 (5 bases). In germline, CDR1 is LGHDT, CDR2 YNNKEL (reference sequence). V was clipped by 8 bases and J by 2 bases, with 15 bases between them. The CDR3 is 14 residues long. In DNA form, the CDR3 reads TGTGCCAGCCGGCGGCGGGCGTCACAAGAGACCCAGTACTTC. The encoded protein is CASRRRASQETQYF.